This T cell receptor beta chain came from a study of neurological immune-mediated disorders. This CDR3 comprises 13 residues. V shed 2 bases and J shed 7 bases, with 9 bases lying between them. Each TCR transcript was tagged with a 10-nucleotide random UMI during 5'RACE. TCRdb independently ran MiXCR on the 5' RACE reads; one entry per CDR3 protein. The data hold about 50,000 distinct CDR3 sequences, with approximately 17% observed a single time. This clonotype appeared many times. The material sequenced was PBMCs. The source of this sequence is a man in his 60s in good health. V is TRBV12-3 or TRBV12-4 and J is TRBJ2-1; TRBD1 is a possible D gene (6 bases). CDR3 in DNA: TGTGCCAGCAGTTTAACAGGGTTGAATGAGCAGTTCTTC. This codes for CASSLTGLNEQFF.